These 10 T cell receptor beta chains share one sample of origin, sequenced in a study of human T cells and chemical hapten exposure (dated by TCRdb to about 2021). Library preparation employed RACE. The sample was run on a NextSeq 500. TCRdb applied fastp at Q25 and MiXCR to the public reads, then kept only in-frame beta chains. Each CDR3 protein gets just one entry, which takes the most common genes and DNA from the rows behind it. The sample table records about 80,000 distinct CDR3 sequences; around 13% of these occur just once. The ten largest clones capture 4.6% of the sample. The time point label for this specimen denotes: pre-sensitization, week 0. The meaning of the sample's treatment or condition label: therapeutic diphenylcyclopropenone sensitization with weekly scalp DPC. The sample consisted of whole blood, taken in connection with sensitization to the hapten diphenylcyclopropenone (DPC). The origin of the receptors is a woman between 45 and 65 years old with alopecia areata. Some clones in this sample may be carry-over from other donors' samples.

This clonotype was picked up a small number of times. The rearrangement links TRBV21-1 to TRBJ2-5; the listed D gene, TRBD2, was not tested against the DNA. TRBV21-1 is given as a pseudogene. The CDR3 loop spans 17 amino acids. The CDR3 DNA sequence: TGTGCCAGCAGCAAGTTTGGGACTAGCGGTTCCCAAGAGACCCAGTACTTC. Its translation is CASSKFGTSGSQETQYF.

This clonotype was seen more than once but under ten times. This chain connects TRBV4-1 to TRBJ2-1; 11 bases are shared with TRBD2. CDR1 and CDR2 from the germline V gene are MGHRA and YSYEKL. This CDR3 comprises 16 residues. The J segment lost 8 bases and the V segment lost 0 bases, leaving 6 bases of the junction unmatched. This CDR3 reads CASSQELAGGSDEQFF. The DNA of the CDR3 is TGCGCCAGCAGCCAAGAGCTAGCGGGAGGTTCAGATGAGCAGTTCTTC.

This clonotype has only a few counts. V and J are TRBV6-2 or TRBV6-3 and TRBJ2-7, with 10 bases lining up with TRBD2. The CDR3 is 14 residues long. CDR1 MNHEY and CDR2 SVGEGT come from the germline V gene. Trimming cost V 6 bases and J 2 bases; bases outside gene matches: 4. The CDR3 loop reads CASRLAGGTYEQYF. In nucleotides, the CDR3 is TGTGCCAGCAGATTAGCGGGAGGCACCTACGAGCAGTACTTC.

Only a few counts were recorded for this clonotype. The chain joins TRBV29-1 to TRBJ2-5; perhaps TRBD2 as D (7 bases). Germline V gene sequence: CDR1 SQVTM, CDR2 ANQGSEA. V was trimmed by 6 bases and J by 0 bases, leaving 14 bases between them. This CDR3 region has 14 residues. The CDR3 spells CSVEKGGNQETQYF. The CDR3, as DNA: TGCAGCGTGGAAAAGGGGGGGAACCAAGAGACCCAGTACTTC.

This clonotype has more than one count but fewer than ten. V gene TRBV5-8 combines with J gene TRBJ2-3; D gene unclear. V was cut by 2 bases and J by 1 base, with 11 bases left in between. CDR1 is SGHTS and CDR2 is YDEGEE in the germline V gene. This CDR3 contains 15 residues. CDR3 residues: CASSFSLIRTDTQYF. DNA of the CDR3: TGTGCCAGCAGCTTCTCACTAATCCGCACAGATACGCAGTATTTT.

This clonotype has just a few counts. The J gene is TRBJ1-5, the V gene TRBV29-1; possibly TRBD1 for D (5 bases). Germline lookup yields CDR1 SQVTM and CDR2 ANQGSEA. The V and J ends lost 6 bases and 5 bases respectively, with 14 bases between them. This CDR3 spans 13 amino acids. CDR3 coding DNA: TGCAGCGTAGATACAGGAGGCCATCAGCCCCAGCATTTT. Its translation is CSVDTGGHQPQHF.

Only a few counts were recorded for this clonotype. The chain couples TRBV6-6 to TRBJ2-7; D might be TRBD1 (6 bases). The CDR3 has 12 residues. Trimming removed 2 bases at V and 6 bases at J, with 8 bases between. Looked up from germline, CDR1 is MNHNY and CDR2 is SVGAGI (reference sequence). CDR3 loop: CASSYTRGEQYF. CDR3 sequence (DNA): TGTGCCAGCAGTTACACCAGGGGCGAGCAGTACTTC.

This clonotype was counted a few times. The chain is built from TRBV4-3 and TRBJ2-4; possibly TRBD2 for D (5 bases). The germline V and J ends were trimmed by 0 bases and 3 bases, with 12 bases remaining between them. Looked up from germline, CDR1 is LGHNA and CDR2 is YSLEER. The CDR3 has 16 amino acids. The CDR3 DNA reads TGCGCCAGCAGCCAAGACGGGGTTTTAGGCAAAAACATTCAGTACTTC. This gives the protein CASSQDGVLGKNIQYF.

This clonotype occurred a few times. The chain is built from TRBV5-6 and TRBJ2-7, with 8 bases matching TRBD2. V shed 3 bases, J shed 5 bases, and the junction held 4 bases outside the gene matches. CDR3 size: 13 residues. CDR1 and CDR2 from the germline V gene are SGHDT and YYEEEE. The chain's CDR3 is CASSSAGADEQYF. The CDR3 DNA is TGTGCCAGCAGCTCAGCGGGAGCGGACGAGCAGTACTTC.

Notes on this clonotype: A read error is possible here, since a much larger clone lies one base away. The genes are TRBV7-9 and TRBJ2-5; D assignment may be TRBD1 or TRBD2 (5 bases each). The germline gives CDR1 SEHNR, CDR2 FQNEAQ (reference sequence). CDR3 length: 14 residues. CDR3 loop: CAGSTGLGQETQYF. In DNA form, the CDR3 reads TGTGCCGGCAGCACGGGGCTCGGCCAAGAGACCCAGTACTTC.